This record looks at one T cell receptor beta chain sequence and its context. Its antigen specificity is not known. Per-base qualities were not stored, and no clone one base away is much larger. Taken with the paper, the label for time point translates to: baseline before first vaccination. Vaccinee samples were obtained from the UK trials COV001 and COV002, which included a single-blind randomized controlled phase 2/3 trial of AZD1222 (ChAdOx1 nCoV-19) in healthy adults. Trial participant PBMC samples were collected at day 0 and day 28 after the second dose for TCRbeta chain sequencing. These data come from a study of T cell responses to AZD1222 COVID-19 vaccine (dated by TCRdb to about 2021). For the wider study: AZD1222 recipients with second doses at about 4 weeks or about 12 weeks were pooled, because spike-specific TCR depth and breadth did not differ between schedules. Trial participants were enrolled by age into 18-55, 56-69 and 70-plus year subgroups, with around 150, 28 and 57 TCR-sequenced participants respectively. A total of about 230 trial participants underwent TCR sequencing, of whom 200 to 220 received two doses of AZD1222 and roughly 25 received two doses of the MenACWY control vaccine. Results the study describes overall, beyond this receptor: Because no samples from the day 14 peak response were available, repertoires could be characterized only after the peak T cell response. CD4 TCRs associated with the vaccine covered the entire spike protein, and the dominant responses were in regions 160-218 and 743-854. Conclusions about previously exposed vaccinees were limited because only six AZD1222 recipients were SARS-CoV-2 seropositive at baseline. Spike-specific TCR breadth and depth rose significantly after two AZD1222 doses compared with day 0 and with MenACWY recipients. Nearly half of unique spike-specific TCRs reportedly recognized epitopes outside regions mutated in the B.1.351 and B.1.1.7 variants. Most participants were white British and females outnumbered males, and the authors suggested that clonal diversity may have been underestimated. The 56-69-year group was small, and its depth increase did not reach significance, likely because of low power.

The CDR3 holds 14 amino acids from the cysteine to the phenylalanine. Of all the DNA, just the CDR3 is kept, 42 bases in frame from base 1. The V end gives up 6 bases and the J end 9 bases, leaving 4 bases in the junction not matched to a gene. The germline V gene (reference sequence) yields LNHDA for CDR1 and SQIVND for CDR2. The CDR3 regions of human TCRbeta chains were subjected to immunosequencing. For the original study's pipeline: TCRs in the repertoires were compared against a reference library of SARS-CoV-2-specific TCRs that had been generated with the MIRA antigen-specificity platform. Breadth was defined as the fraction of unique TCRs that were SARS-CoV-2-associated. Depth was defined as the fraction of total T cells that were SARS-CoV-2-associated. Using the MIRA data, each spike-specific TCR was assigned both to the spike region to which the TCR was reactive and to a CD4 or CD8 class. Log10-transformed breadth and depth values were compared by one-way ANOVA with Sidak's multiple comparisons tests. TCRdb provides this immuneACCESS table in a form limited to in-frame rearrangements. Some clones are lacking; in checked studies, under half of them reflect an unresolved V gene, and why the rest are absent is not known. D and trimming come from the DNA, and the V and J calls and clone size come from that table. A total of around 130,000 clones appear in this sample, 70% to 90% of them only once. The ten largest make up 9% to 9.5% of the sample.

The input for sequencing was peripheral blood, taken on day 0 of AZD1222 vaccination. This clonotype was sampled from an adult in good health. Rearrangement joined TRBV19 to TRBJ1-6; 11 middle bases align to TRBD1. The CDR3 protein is CASSGTGGGSPLHF. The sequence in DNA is TGTGCCAGTAGCGGGACAGGGGGAGGTTCACCCCTCCACTTT. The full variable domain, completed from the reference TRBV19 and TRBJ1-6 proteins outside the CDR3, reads DGGITQSPKYLFRKEGQNVTLSCEQNLNHDAMYWYRQDPGQGLRLIYYSQIVNDFQKGDIAEGYSVSREKKESFPLTVTSAQKNPTAFYLCASSGTGGGSPLHFGNGTRLTVT.